The present TCR beta chain was sequenced within a study of cytomegalovirus exposure and HLA in healthy donors. Study-level points and caveats: In a later analysis, HLA-associated TCR beta chains were more clonally expanded than equally common others.

Concerning this clone itself: Antigen specificity is unknown.

The junction had 8 bases not matched to a gene; V was cut back by 6 bases and J by 7 bases. This CDR3 region has 13 residues. CDR1 is MNHNS and CDR2 is SASEGT in the germline V gene. It was with 60 Vbeta and 13 Jbeta primers that the PCR ran. The protocol was immunoSEQ multiplex PCR, while the TCRdb copy is restricted to in-frame clones and leaves out a portion. The sample has about 140,000 clones, about 72% seen once; the top ten hold about 4.7%. The sequencing sample was made of PBMCs. This chain connects TRBV6-1 to TRBJ1-1; 7 bases align to TRBD1. The TCR was taken from a man between 60 and 75 years old in good health and CMV-seronegative. The CDR3 DNA reads TGTGCCAGCAGACAGGGGAAGGATCTTGAAGCTTTCTTT. Its protein is CASRQGKDLEAFF.